This TCR beta chain was captured in a study of T cell responses to AZD1222 COVID-19 vaccine. This table comes from immunoSEQ multiplex PCR, and its TCRdb copy is limited to in-frame clones, with some not included. The sample includes some 140,000 clones, about 92% of them seen just once. This clone was detected a few times. Deletions cut 4 bases from V and 5 bases from J, with 19 bases between. Germline V gene lookup returns CDR1 SGHNT and CDR2 YYREEE (reference sequence). The CDR3 runs 15 residues. The input for sequencing was peripheral blood, taken on day 0 of AZD1222 vaccination. The V and J genes are TRBV5-4 and TRBJ2-7; D is undetermined. This clonotype was sampled from an adult in good health. The CDR3 region has the DNA TGTGCCAGCAGCCCCCAAACCGTCCGGGTGAACGAGCAGTACTTC. Its translation is CASSPQTVRVNEQYF. Based on the CDR3 plus reference TRBV5-4 and TRBJ2-7, the full variable domain is ETGVTQSPTHLIKTRGQQVTLRCSSQSGHNTVSWYQQALGQGPQFIFQYYREEENGRGNFPPRFSGLQFPNYSSELNVNALELDDSALYLCASSPQTVRVNEQYFGPGTRLTVT.